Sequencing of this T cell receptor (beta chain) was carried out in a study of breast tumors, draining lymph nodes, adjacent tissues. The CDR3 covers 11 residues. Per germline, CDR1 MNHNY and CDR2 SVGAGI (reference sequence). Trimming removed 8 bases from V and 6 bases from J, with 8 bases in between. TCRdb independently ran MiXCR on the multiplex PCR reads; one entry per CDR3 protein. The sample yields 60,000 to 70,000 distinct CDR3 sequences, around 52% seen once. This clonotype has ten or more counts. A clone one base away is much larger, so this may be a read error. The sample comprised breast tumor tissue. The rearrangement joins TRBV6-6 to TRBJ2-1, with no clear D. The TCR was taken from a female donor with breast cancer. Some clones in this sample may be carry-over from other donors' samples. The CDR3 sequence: CASEPVNEQFF. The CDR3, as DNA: TGTGCCAGCGAGCCGGTCAATGAGCAGTTCTTC.